This is a list of T cell receptor beta chains from one sample in a study of T cell responses to AZD1222 COVID-19 vaccine. Here immunoSEQ multiplex PCR was the method, and the copy in TCRdb shows in-frame clones only, minus some. The sample has about 260,000 clones, just over 90% seen once; the top ten hold around 0.6%. The sequenced sample was peripheral blood, obtained on day 0 of AZD1222 vaccination. The receptors were sampled from an adult in good health. The CDR3 runs from the conserved cysteine through the conserved F or W. D genes are given only for firm matches. For some rows the clone size is stated as once, few or many, or as a class when expanded; others skip it.

v_call,cdr3_length,clone_size,d_call,j_call,cdr3_aa,cdr3_nt
TRBV7-8,15,.,TRBD1,TRBJ2-2,CASSSGTGLGGELFF,TGTGCCAGCAGCTCGGGGACAGGGTTAGGAGGGGAGCTGTTTTTT
TRBV10-3,15,.,TRBD1,TRBJ1-5,CAISEFDRGGQPQHF,TGTGCCATCAGTGAGTTCGACAGGGGTGGCCAGCCCCAGCATTTT
TRBV7-2,16,.,.,TRBJ1-1,CASSNLQGKDGTEAFF,TGTGCCAGCAGTAATCTACAGGGTAAGGATGGCACTGAAGCTTTCTTT
TRBV5-8,14,.,.,TRBJ1-5,CASSFGGSHQPQHF,TGTGCCAGCAGCTTTGGGGGGAGTCATCAGCCCCAGCATTTT
TRBV6-5,13,.,.,TRBJ1-6,CASSPPHNSPLHF,TGTGCCAGCAGCCCCCCCCACAATTCACCCCTCCACTTT
TRBV2,14,.,TRBD1,TRBJ1-2,CASTSDRGAEGYTF,TGTGCCAGCACTTCGGACAGGGGCGCGGAGGGCTACACCTTC
TRBV14,16,.,.,TRBJ2-5,CASSQISRAERETQYF,TGTGCCAGCAGCCAAATCTCCAGGGCGGAGAGAGAGACCCAGTACTTC
TRBV2,13,.,TRBD2,TRBJ2-2,CASSVGRGGELFF,TGTGCCAGCAGTGTAGGGAGGGGCGGGGAGCTGTTTTTT
TRBV20-1,11,.,TRBD2,TRBJ2-7,CSVGGAYEQYF,TGCAGTGTGGGGGGGGCCTACGAGCAGTACTTC
TRBV5-1,15,.,TRBD1,TRBJ1-4,CASSSEGAQHEKLFF,TGCGCCAGCAGCTCCGAGGGGGCGCAACATGAAAAACTGTTTTTT
TRBV28,15,few,.,TRBJ1-1,CASRRTGRVNTEAFF,TGTGCCAGCAGGCGAACAGGGAGGGTGAACACTGAAGCTTTCTTT
TRBV2,12,.,.,TRBJ2-3,CASTTGTDTQYF,TGTGCCAGCACTACGGGCACAGATACGCAGTATTTT
TRBV29-1,13,.,TRBD1,TRBJ1-1,CSVVDRGDTEAFF,TGCAGCGTGGTAGACAGGGGGGACACTGAAGCTTTCTTT
TRBV14,13,.,.,TRBJ1-2,CASSRTQNYGYTF,TGTGCCAGCAGTCGGACGCAAAACTATGGCTACACCTTC
TRBV18,12,few,.,TRBJ1-1,CASSPPRLKAFF,TGTGCCAGCTCACCACCGAGGCTCAAAGCTTTCTTT
TRBV6-5,15,.,TRBD1,TRBJ2-7,CASSTRQGARYEQYF,TGTGCCAGCAGTACTAGACAGGGGGCAAGATACGAGCAGTACTTC
TRBV15,18,.,TRBD2,TRBJ2-1,CATSRGRDSGREYNEQFF,TGTGCCACCAGCAGGGGAAGGGATAGCGGGAGGGAATACAATGAGCAGTTCTTC
TRBV4-1,15,.,TRBD1,TRBJ2-5,CASSHLDRAEETQYF,TGCGCCAGCAGCCACCTGGACAGGGCTGAGGAGACCCAGTACTTC
TRBV23-1,18,.,TRBD1,TRBJ2-5,CASSQPNLDRAAWETQYF,TGCGCCAGCAGTCAACCAAACCTAGACAGGGCGGCGTGGGAGACCCAGTACTTC
TRBV5-1,15,.,.,TRBJ1-2,CASRARDRGVDGYTF,TGCGCCAGCAGGGCCCGGGACCGCGGAGTTGATGGCTACACCTTC
TRBV2,16,.,TRBD1,TRBJ1-1,CASRPGQGVRGTEAFF,TGTGCCAGCAGACCGGGACAGGGGGTTCGGGGCACTGAAGCTTTCTTT
TRBV5-8,15,.,.,TRBJ1-5,CASGGLEYSNQPQHF,TGTGCCAGCGGGGGACTAGAATATAGCAATCAGCCCCAGCATTTT
TRBV2,18,.,TRBD2,TRBJ2-3,CASSENARASGKTDTQYF,TGTGCCAGCAGTGAAAACGCTAGGGCTAGCGGGAAGACAGATACGCAGTATTTT